This T cell receptor (beta chain) was identified in a study of cytomegalovirus exposure and HLA in healthy donors (dated by TCRdb to between 2016 and 2019). Context from the whole study: According to an earlier analysis of a few hundred of the donors, 150 million to 200 million T cells yielded 100 million or so unique TCR beta sequences and approximately 280 Gb of sequence data. In a later genetic analysis, genome-wide SNP genotypes for about 55% of the roughly 700 donors were used, and that subset was treated as a discovery cohort. Rather than drawing on any new phenotypic data, the later analysis identified candidate immune exposures from TCR beta sequences and the way those sequences occurred across donors. An early release that covered about 640 HLA-typed donors contained about 300 gigabases of sequencing data and roughly 84 million unique TCR sequences. Of the roughly 400 genotyped donors, about 80% fell in the genetic ancestry cluster associated with self-reported Caucasian donors. HLA typing covered class I and class II loci at four-digit resolution. Using immunosequencing, the study profiled T cell repertoires from 500 to 800 subjects and related those repertoires to cytomegalovirus serostatus. To predict cytomegalovirus infection status, the study combined high-throughput TCR immunosequencing, statistical association of individual TCRs with disease status, and machine learning. In addition to the first cohort of 666 subjects, a separate validation cohort of approximately 130 different subjects was used. Alongside the repertoire data, information on donor age, sex, ethnicity and CMV serostatus was compiled. Typing coverage differed by locus: A, B, C, DRB1 and DQB1 were typed in roughly 620-630 donors, DQA1 in around 500, DPA1 in approximately 600, and DPB1 in roughly 470. In an earlier analysis of roughly 580 of the donors, high-throughput TCR beta sequencing was used to judge whether each TCR beta V gene segment behaved as functional or pseudogenic. Several DR-DQ haplotypes were treated as single units for association and clustering because of strong linkage in the cohort. To study patterns of TCR occurrence, a later analysis re-analyzed previously published TCR beta repertoires from 700 or so donors and added high-resolution HLA genotyping. Every discovery cohort repertoire had been produced on one sequencing platform. Among some 410 genotyped donors of the cohort, an average of approximately 240,000 unique TCR beta nucleotide sequences was sequenced per donor, of which about 19% were non-productive. The study aimed to test whether signatures of past pathogen exposure could be identified by cataloging public T cell receptors. Overall study results and their limits: A total of about 180 TCR beta chains were listed by the study as associated with cytomegalovirus. The authors suggested that the approach could potentially be generalized to other disease states and immunological phenotypes. In both the original and validation cohorts, the classifier was reported to diagnose cytomegalovirus status with high specificity and sensitivity. A later genetic analysis associated a missense DCLRE1C variant with V-gene and J-gene trimming of TCR beta chains, and an independent cohort replicated the association. According to a later analysis, TCR association rates differed among HLA loci, with DRB1 alleles showing the most associated TCRs and HLA-C alleles showing the fewest. Correlated functional status among segregating V segments might reflect linkage disequilibrium, but an unknown experimental factor could not be ruled out. Most CMV-associated TCR beta chains appeared to be HLA-restricted in a later analysis, and the HLA associations seemed to be driven largely by CMV exposure. This cohort had only TCR beta chains sequenced, and the lack of alpha or paired-chain data limited which features could be detected. For the cohort, immune exposure information was limited to CMV serostatus. Roughly uniform sequencing depth across donors was assumed in presence/absence analyses, although this assumption may not hold. A later genetic analysis reported fewer N-insertions in productive TCRs among donors in an Asian-associated ancestry cluster than the approximately 700-donor mean. Several of the top co-occurrence clusters appeared to be linked to parvovirus B19, influenza, CMV and Epstein-Barr virus, according to a later analysis. Most TCR sequences were observed very rarely across donors, whereas some public TCRs were present in many individuals. A few of the identified cytomegalovirus-associated TCR beta chains were confirmed in vitro to be specific for cytomegalovirus antigens. A later analysis associated about 18,000 TCR beta sequences with specific HLA alleles at a false discovery rate of 0.05. Broadly in line with IMGT annotations, most TCR beta V segments showed up in productive rearrangements about 90% or about 30% of the time in an earlier analysis of several hundred of the donors. Strong co-occurrence of HLA alleles, especially DR and DQ, made assigning TCR associations to individual alleles difficult. A further reported finding was that TCR beta sequences accurately predicted the HLA-A and HLA-B alleles for most subjects in the first cohort. Because HLA typing was missing for some donors at each locus, association tests included only the typed subset. A cluster of highly shared sequence variants was judged likely to represent a technical artifact of the sequencing pipeline. A later analysis found that HLA-associated TCR beta chains were more clonally expanded and had lower generation probabilities than equally common non-associated chains. The earlier analysis of 587 of the donors excluded around 17 rarely observed V segments, including chromosome 9 orphons, because counts were too low.

The cohort comprised around 700 healthy bone marrow donors. At the time of sampling, every cohort member was nominally healthy, though immune exposures that went unrecorded were likely present. The donor was CMV seronegative and belonged to the group of several hundred seronegative cohort members. A peripheral blood sample was provided by each donor, and peripheral blood mononuclear cells were used for TCR beta sequencing. Genomic DNA extraction from the blood cell samples was performed with the Qiagen DNeasy Blood Extraction Kit. The library relied on the immunoSEQ multiplex PCR assay. The multiplex PCR relied on a mix of 60 forward primers for TCR Vbeta segments and 13 reverse primers for TCR Jbeta segments. The CDR3 region of rearranged TCR beta genes was amplified from genomic DNA with a multiplex PCR assay. The Illumina HiSeq System was used to sequence the amplified TCR beta libraries as 87-base-pair reads. Processing in the source paper ran as follows. A later analysis tallied approximately 87 million unique TCR beta chains across the 600 to 700 repertoires, and around 12 million of those chains were shared by two or more donors. To remove PCR and sequencing errors, raw reads were error-corrected and collapsed into unique sequences using a nearest-neighbor algorithm that merged closely related sequences. CDR3 sequences were aligned to IMGT reference sequences to assign V, D and J gene segments. For a sequence to be retained, a match of at least six nucleotides was required to both a V gene segment and a J gene segment. Rearrangements were called productive when the CDR3 lacked stop codons and stayed in frame with V and J; all others were non-productive. Following IMGT convention, CDR3 was defined as the stretch from the second conserved V-encoded cysteine to the conserved J-encoded phenylalanine. The earlier analysis of a few hundred of the donors excluded sequences that lacked an unambiguous match to a single V gene segment. In an earlier analysis of 450 to 750 of the donors, a V segment was called functional when productive rearrangements were above 56.7%, and segregating when the standard deviation between donors exceeded 5%. A statistical classification framework was built for diagnosing cytomegalovirus status from the catalog of TCR beta chain sequences. A later analysis assigned V and J genes by comparing TCR nucleotide sequences with IMGT/GENE-DB human TR gene sequences. The TCRdist pipeline was used in a later analysis to assign CDR3 sequences and most-parsimonious VDJ recombination scenarios. In a later analysis, every TCR beta chain was defined by the combination of its CDR3 amino acid sequence and its V-gene family, and reads without a unique V-gene family were dropped. A later analysis removed 500 to 600 highly shared, low-generation-probability nucleotide sequences to deal with suspected cross-contamination and a sequencing artifact. For each public chain, a later analysis derived a clonal expansion index from normalized ranks of inferred template counts within each repertoire. A later analysis computed generation probabilities with a VDJ recombination model fitted to out-of-frame rearrangements, and checked the results against IGoR. A later analysis scored TCR-TCR, TCR-HLA and TCR-CMV co-occurrence with hypergeometric tests, applying a repertoire-size bias correction to TCR pairs. False discovery rates were estimated in a later analysis by permuting HLA or CMV assignments 20 times. In a later analysis, co-occurring TCRs were grouped with DBSCAN, and TCRdist sequence similarity was added when clustering was performed within HLA-allele-positive subsets. Co-occurrence clustering excluded repertoires with fewer than 30,000 or more than 120,000 public chains, plus five with anomalous nucleotide sharing. In its TCRdb copy, this immuneACCESS table keeps in-frame sequences only and misses some clones. Where compared with another copy, unresolved V genes explain less than half of these, and the others have no known cause. The V and J calls and clone size were taken over from that table, and D and trimming were inferred from the DNA. The sample table shows roughly 89,000 clones, and approximately 80% are seen once. Of the sample, 2% to 2.5% is held by the ten largest clones.

This clone has just one count. Its antigen is currently not known. Base-call qualities are not available, and no considerably larger clone is one nucleotide away. The sequenced sample consisted of PBMCs. This TCR was sampled from a man between 18 and 35 years old in good health and CMV-seronegative.

The nucleotide sequence reads TGTGCCAGCAGCTCCAGGGGCTCTGGAAACACCATATATTTT. Its amino acids are CASSSRGSGNTIYF. The rearrangement combines TRBV13 with TRBJ1-3; the D gene is perhaps TRBD1, from 6 matching bases. CDR1 is given as PRHDT and CDR2 as FYEKMQ, both from the germline V gene (reference sequence). Deletion took 4 bases off V and 0 bases off J, with a span of 7 bases between the germline ends. The CDR3 runs 14 amino acids, cysteine and phenylalanine included. Only the CDR3 DNA stays, 42 bases, in frame from base 1.